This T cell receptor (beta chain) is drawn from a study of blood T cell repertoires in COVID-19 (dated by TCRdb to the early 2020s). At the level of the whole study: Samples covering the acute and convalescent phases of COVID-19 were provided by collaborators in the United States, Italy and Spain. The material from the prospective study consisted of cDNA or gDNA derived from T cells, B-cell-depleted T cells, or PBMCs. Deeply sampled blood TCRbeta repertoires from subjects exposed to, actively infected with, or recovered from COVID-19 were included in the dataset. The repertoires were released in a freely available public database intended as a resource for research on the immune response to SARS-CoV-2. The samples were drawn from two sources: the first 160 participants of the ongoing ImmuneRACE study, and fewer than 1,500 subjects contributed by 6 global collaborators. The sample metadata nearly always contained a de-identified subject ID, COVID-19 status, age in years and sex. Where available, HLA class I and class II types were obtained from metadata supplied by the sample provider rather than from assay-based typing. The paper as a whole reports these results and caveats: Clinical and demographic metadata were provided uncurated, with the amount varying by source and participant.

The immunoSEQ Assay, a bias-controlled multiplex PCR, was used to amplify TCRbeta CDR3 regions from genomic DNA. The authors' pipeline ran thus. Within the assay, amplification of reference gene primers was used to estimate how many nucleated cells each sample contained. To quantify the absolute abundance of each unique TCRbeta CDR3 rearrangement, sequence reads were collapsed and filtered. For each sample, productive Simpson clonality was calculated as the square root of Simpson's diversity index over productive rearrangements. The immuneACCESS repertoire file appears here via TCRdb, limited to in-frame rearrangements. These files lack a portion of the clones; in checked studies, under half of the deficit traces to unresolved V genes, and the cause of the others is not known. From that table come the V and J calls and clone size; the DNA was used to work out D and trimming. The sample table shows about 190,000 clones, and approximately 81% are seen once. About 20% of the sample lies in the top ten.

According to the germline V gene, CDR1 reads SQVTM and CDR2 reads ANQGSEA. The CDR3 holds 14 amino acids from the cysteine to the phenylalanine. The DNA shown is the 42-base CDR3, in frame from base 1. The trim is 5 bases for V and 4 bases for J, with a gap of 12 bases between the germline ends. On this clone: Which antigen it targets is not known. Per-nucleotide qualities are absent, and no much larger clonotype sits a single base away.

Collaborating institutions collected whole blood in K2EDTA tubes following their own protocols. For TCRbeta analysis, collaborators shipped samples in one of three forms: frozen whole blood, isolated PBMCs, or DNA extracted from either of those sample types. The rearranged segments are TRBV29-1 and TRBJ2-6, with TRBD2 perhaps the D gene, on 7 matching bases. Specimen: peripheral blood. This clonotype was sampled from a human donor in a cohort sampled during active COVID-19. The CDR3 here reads CSVKGGAGANVLTF. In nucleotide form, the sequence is TGCAGCGTTAAGGGGGGGGCAGGGGCCAACGTCCTGACTTTC.